The clone carrying this T cell receptor (beta chain) was counted once. V lost 3 bases and J 4 bases, leaving 4 bases between the germline ends. This CDR3 contains 12 residues. Profiled with immunoSEQ multiplex PCR; TCRdb holds only in-frame clones, not every one. This table has under 300,000 clones, more than 80% appearing once. These data come from a study of blood T cell repertoires in COVID-19. This chain links TRBV12-3 or TRBV12-4 with TRBJ2-1; the D is unclear. The receptor's source is a woman aged 25 to 39 with active or convalescent COVID-19. The sequencing sample was made of peripheral blood. The DNA of the CDR3 is TGTGCCAGCAGTTTTAGTTACAATGAGCAGTTCTTC. Translating it yields CASSFSYNEQFF.